This is a list of T cell receptor beta chains from one sample in a study of shared clonotypes between healthy human individuals. Data came from immunoSEQ multiplex PCR; TCRdb stores just in-frame clones and leaves some out. The profile shows 2 million or so clones, roughly 94% of them singletons. Sequencing used naive CD4+ T cells sorted from blood. These receptors were collected from a man younger than 35 in good health. Both conserved end residues are part of each CDR3. The order of the fields is V gene, J gene, D gene, clone size, CDR3 DNA, CDR3 protein. D genes are given only for firm matches. Clone size, where shown, is once, few, many, or a class for clones that have expanded.

v_gene: TRBV10-2; j_gene: TRBJ1-2; d_gene: TRBD1; abundance: NA; CDR3nt: TGCGCCAGCAGTGAACAAGGACAGGGGGCTTCCTATGGCTACACCTTC; CDR3aa: CASSEQGQGASYGYTF
v_gene: TRBV7-2; j_gene: TRBJ2-7; d_gene: NA; abundance: NA; CDR3nt: TGTGCCAGCAGCCCCGAAGGGGGGAGCCGCTCCTACGAGCAGTACTTC; CDR3aa: CASSPEGGSRSYEQYF
v_gene: TRBV7-9; j_gene: TRBJ1-2; d_gene: NA; abundance: NA; CDR3nt: TGTGCCAGCAGCTTAGGTTCTCGGCAATCAAACTATGGCTACACCTTC; CDR3aa: CASSLGSRQSNYGYTF
v_gene: TRBV5-4; j_gene: TRBJ2-5; d_gene: NA; abundance: once; CDR3nt: TGTGCCAGCAGTTCAGAGATAGCGGAGACCCAGTACTTC; CDR3aa: CASSSEIAETQYF
v_gene: TRBV28; j_gene: TRBJ1-2; d_gene: NA; abundance: NA; CDR3nt: TGTGCCACCCGGGCGCCGGGGGTTACCTATGGCTACACCTTC; CDR3aa: CATRAPGVTYGYTF
v_gene: TRBV9; j_gene: TRBJ2-5; d_gene: TRBD1; abundance: NA; CDR3nt: TGTGCCAGCAGCACAGGGACAGGGGGCCTTGGGGAGACCCAGTACTTC; CDR3aa: CASSTGTGGLGETQYF
v_gene: TRBV5-1; j_gene: TRBJ2-5; d_gene: NA; abundance: NA; CDR3nt: TGCGCCAGCAGCTCTGGGGGGGCCCCCTTTGAGACCCAGTACTTC; CDR3aa: CASSSGGAPFETQYF
v_gene: TRBV11-1; j_gene: TRBJ2-4; d_gene: TRBD1; abundance: NA; CDR3nt: TGTGCCAGCAGTACGGGACAGGGAGGAAACATTCAGTACTTC; CDR3aa: CASSTGQGGNIQYF
v_gene: TRBV6-5; j_gene: TRBJ2-5; d_gene: TRBD2; abundance: NA; CDR3nt: TGTGCCAGCAGTTACGGAGCGGGAGGCAGTAAAGAGACCCAGTACTTC; CDR3aa: CASSYGAGGSKETQYF
v_gene: TRBV6-6; j_gene: TRBJ1-1; d_gene: TRBD1; abundance: once; CDR3nt: TGTGCCAGCAGTGGACAGGGGGCAGCTGAAGCTTTCTTT; CDR3aa: CASSGQGAAEAFF
v_gene: TRBV11-3; j_gene: TRBJ2-2; d_gene: NA; abundance: NA; CDR3nt: TGTGCCAGCAGCCCGGACAGATTTACCACAAACACCGGGGAGCTGTTTTTT; CDR3aa: CASSPDRFTTNTGELFF
v_gene: TRBV6-5; j_gene: TRBJ1-6; d_gene: NA; abundance: NA; CDR3nt: TGTGCCAGCAGTTACGGAGAACAGCGCTTAGACTTT; CDR3aa: CASSYGEQRLDF
v_gene: TRBV9; j_gene: TRBJ2-1; d_gene: TRBD2; abundance: NA; CDR3nt: TGTGCCAGCAGCGTAGCGGGGGGACTAGCGTTCTATGAGCAGTTCTTC; CDR3aa: CASSVAGGLAFYEQFF
v_gene: TRBV10-3; j_gene: TRBJ2-7; d_gene: TRBD1; abundance: NA; CDR3nt: TGTGCCATCAGATCGCAGGGGGCGGACGAGCAGTACTTC; CDR3aa: CAIRSQGADEQYF
v_gene: TRBV9; j_gene: TRBJ2-1; d_gene: NA; abundance: NA; CDR3nt: TGTGCCAGCAGCGTAGTAGGAGAGAGCTCCTACAATGAGCAGTTCTTC; CDR3aa: CASSVVGESSYNEQFF
v_gene: TRBV5-5; j_gene: TRBJ1-2; d_gene: NA; abundance: NA; CDR3nt: TGTGCCAGCAGCTCTCAGAACAGGGAAGACTATGGCTACACCTTC; CDR3aa: CASSSQNREDYGYTF
v_gene: TRBV11-2; j_gene: TRBJ2-7; d_gene: NA; abundance: NA; CDR3nt: TGTGCCAGCAGCCCTGTGTGGCAGGGGTCCTACGAGCAGTACTTC; CDR3aa: CASSPVWQGSYEQYF
v_gene: TRBV4-3; j_gene: TRBJ2-2; d_gene: TRBD2; abundance: once; CDR3nt: TGCGCCAGCAGCCAAGATTTGACTAGCGGGAGCCCTTCCGGCGGGGAGCTGTTTTTT; CDR3aa: CASSQDLTSGSPSGGELFF
v_gene: TRBV27; j_gene: TRBJ1-2; d_gene: NA; abundance: NA; CDR3nt: TGTGCCAGCAGTTCAAGGGGGGCTAACTATGGCTACACCTTC; CDR3aa: CASSSRGANYGYTF
v_gene: TRBV7-2; j_gene: TRBJ1-1; d_gene: NA; abundance: NA; CDR3nt: TGTGCCAGCAGCTTAGAAGCAGTGTCTATAATCTCCCTCTTT; CDR3aa: CASSLEAVSIISLF
v_gene: TRBV6-6; j_gene: TRBJ2-3; d_gene: NA; abundance: NA; CDR3nt: TGTGCCAGCAGGGATCAGGGGAGGCCAGATACGCAGTATTTT; CDR3aa: CASRDQGRPDTQYF
v_gene: TRBV27; j_gene: TRBJ2-7; d_gene: TRBD1; abundance: NA; CDR3nt: TGTGCCAGCAGGTTCCTGGACAGGCCTTCCTACGAGCAGTACTTC; CDR3aa: CASRFLDRPSYEQYF
v_gene: TRBV7-2; j_gene: TRBJ1-5; d_gene: TRBD1; abundance: NA; CDR3nt: TGTGCCAGCAGCTCAGGACAGGGCGGCAATCAGCCCCAGCATTTT; CDR3aa: CASSSGQGGNQPQHF
v_gene: TRBV10-3; j_gene: TRBJ2-4; d_gene: NA; abundance: NA; CDR3nt: TGTGCCATCAGTGAGTCGAACATACTAGCCAAAAACATTCAGTACTTC; CDR3aa: CAISESNILAKNIQYF
v_gene: TRBV7-9; j_gene: TRBJ2-7; d_gene: NA; abundance: once; CDR3nt: TGTGCCAGCAGCTTCTCTGGGGTTGAGGGCTACGAGCAGTACTTC; CDR3aa: CASSFSGVEGYEQYF
v_gene: TRBV10-1; j_gene: TRBJ2-1; d_gene: NA; abundance: NA; CDR3nt: TGCGCCAGCAGTGAGGGGTATTCGCGTGAGCAGTTCTTC; CDR3aa: CASSEGYSREQFF
v_gene: TRBV30; j_gene: TRBJ2-7; d_gene: TRBD2; abundance: NA; CDR3nt: TGTGCCTGGAGTATCGGGGGGGGAAGCTACGAGCAGTACTTC; CDR3aa: CAWSIGGGSYEQYF
v_gene: TRBV27; j_gene: TRBJ1-1; d_gene: TRBD1; abundance: NA; CDR3nt: TGTGCCAGCAGTTCAGGGGGCTCCCCTGAAGCTTTCTTT; CDR3aa: CASSSGGSPEAFF
v_gene: TRBV5-6; j_gene: TRBJ2-1; d_gene: TRBD2; abundance: NA; CDR3nt: TGTGCCAGCAGCCCCGGTCCGGCGGGAGCCAATGAGCAGTTCTTC; CDR3aa: CASSPGPAGANEQFF
v_gene: TRBV11-2; j_gene: TRBJ1-5; d_gene: NA; abundance: NA; CDR3nt: TGTGCCAGCAGCCCCTATAGCAATCAGCCCCAGCATTTT; CDR3aa: CASSPYSNQPQHF
v_gene: TRBV2; j_gene: TRBJ2-7; d_gene: NA; abundance: NA; CDR3nt: TGTGCCAGCAGTGGAGGTGCGGGCTCACATTCCTACGAGCAGTACTTC; CDR3aa: CASSGGAGSHSYEQYF
v_gene: TRBV7-9; j_gene: TRBJ1-1; d_gene: NA; abundance: NA; CDR3nt: TGTGCCAGCACCGAAGCTAGTGGGTACACTGAAGCTTTCTTT; CDR3aa: CASTEASGYTEAFF
v_gene: TRBV6-1; j_gene: TRBJ2-1; d_gene: NA; abundance: NA; CDR3nt: TGTGCCAGCAGGGGTAGCGGATACAATGAGCAGTTCTTC; CDR3aa: CASRGSGYNEQFF
v_gene: TRBV7-8; j_gene: TRBJ1-6; d_gene: NA; abundance: NA; CDR3nt: TGTGCCAGCAGCCCCTCGGGACTTTATAATTCACCCCTCCACTTT; CDR3aa: CASSPSGLYNSPLHF
v_gene: TRBV6-5; j_gene: TRBJ1-1; d_gene: TRBD1; abundance: once; CDR3nt: TGTGCCAGCAGACCGGGACAGGGGGGGACTGAAGCTTTCTTT; CDR3aa: CASRPGQGGTEAFF
v_gene: TRBV28; j_gene: TRBJ2-7; d_gene: TRBD2; abundance: NA; CDR3nt: TGTGCCAGCTCCGGGGGGGCTACCTACGAGCAGTACTTC; CDR3aa: CASSGGATYEQYF
v_gene: TRBV6-1; j_gene: TRBJ1-4; d_gene: NA; abundance: NA; CDR3nt: TGTGCCAGCAGTGAAGCGCTAGGGGTGGGTAATGAAAAACTGTTTTTT; CDR3aa: CASSEALGVGNEKLFF
v_gene: TRBV7-9; j_gene: TRBJ2-7; d_gene: TRBD1; abundance: NA; CDR3nt: TGTGCCAGCAGCATTGGGGACAGGGATGAGTACTTC; CDR3aa: CASSIGDRDEYF
v_gene: TRBV2; j_gene: TRBJ1-6; d_gene: TRBD1; abundance: NA; CDR3nt: TGTGCCAGCAAGGGGGACAGGGAAAATTCACCCCTCCACTTT; CDR3aa: CASKGDRENSPLHF
v_gene: TRBV10-3; j_gene: TRBJ1-1; d_gene: TRBD1; abundance: NA; CDR3nt: TGTGCGGGGGGGACAGTGAACACTGAAGCTTTCTTT; CDR3aa: CAGGTVNTEAFF
v_gene: TRBV5-4; j_gene: TRBJ2-7; d_gene: NA; abundance: NA; CDR3nt: TGTGCCAGCAGCTTGGGGGCTAGGGACTACGAGCAGTACTTC; CDR3aa: CASSLGARDYEQYF
v_gene: TRBV6-5; j_gene: TRBJ1-2; d_gene: TRBD1; abundance: NA; CDR3nt: TGTGCCAGCAGCACCCCTGGGACAGTCTATGGCTACACCTTC; CDR3aa: CASSTPGTVYGYTF
v_gene: TRBV7-8; j_gene: TRBJ2-2; d_gene: NA; abundance: NA; CDR3nt: TGTGCCAGCAGCCCTCGGGGCCCACCGAACACCGGGGAGCTGTTTTTT; CDR3aa: CASSPRGPPNTGELFF
v_gene: TRBV27; j_gene: TRBJ1-4; d_gene: NA; abundance: NA; CDR3nt: TGTGCCAGCAGTATTGACGGTGCAACTAATGAAAAACTGTTTTTT; CDR3aa: CASSIDGATNEKLFF
v_gene: TRBV5-1; j_gene: TRBJ2-2; d_gene: TRBD1; abundance: NA; CDR3nt: TGCGCCAGCAGCGTATACAGGGGCTCGAACACCGGGGAGCTGTTTTTT; CDR3aa: CASSVYRGSNTGELFF
v_gene: TRBV5-8; j_gene: TRBJ1-4; d_gene: NA; abundance: few; CDR3nt: TGTGCCAGCAGCTTAACTAGTGGGGCTGAAAAACTGTTTTTT; CDR3aa: CASSLTSGAEKLFF
v_gene: TRBV5-1; j_gene: TRBJ2-3; d_gene: NA; abundance: NA; CDR3nt: TGCGCCAGCAGCTTGTCGGTCCCAAGCACAGATACGCAGTATTTT; CDR3aa: CASSLSVPSTDTQYF
v_gene: TRBV28; j_gene: TRBJ2-7; d_gene: NA; abundance: NA; CDR3nt: TGTGCCAGCAGCAAAACTCCCGGGGCCGTCTACGAGCAGTACTTC; CDR3aa: CASSKTPGAVYEQYF
v_gene: TRBV6-5; j_gene: TRBJ1-1; d_gene: TRBD1; abundance: once; CDR3nt: TGTGCCAGCCGTCAGGGGGGGAACACTGAAGCTTTCTTT; CDR3aa: CASRQGGNTEAFF
v_gene: TRBV28; j_gene: TRBJ2-2; d_gene: NA; abundance: once; CDR3nt: TGTGCCAGCAGGCGGGCAGGGGTGGGGGAGCTGTTTTTT; CDR3aa: CASRRAGVGELFF
v_gene: TRBV11-2; j_gene: TRBJ1-6; d_gene: NA; abundance: NA; CDR3nt: TGTGCCAGCAGCTTAGGTGCGGGAGGGTCACCCCTCCACTTT; CDR3aa: CASSLGAGGSPLHF
v_gene: TRBV10-3; j_gene: TRBJ1-1; d_gene: TRBD1; abundance: NA; CDR3nt: TGTGCCATCAGTGAGACCAGGGGGTCGGTTTGGACTGAAGCTTTCTTT; CDR3aa: CAISETRGSVWTEAFF
v_gene: TRBV4-1; j_gene: TRBJ1-1; d_gene: TRBD1; abundance: NA; CDR3nt: TGCGCCAGCAGCCATGGGGACAGGGGCACTGAAGCTTTCTTT; CDR3aa: CASSHGDRGTEAFF
v_gene: TRBV13; j_gene: TRBJ2-5; d_gene: NA; abundance: NA; CDR3nt: TGTGCCAGCAGCTCGAACCTAGACCCTATGGGGCAAGAGACCCAGTACTTC; CDR3aa: CASSSNLDPMGQETQYF